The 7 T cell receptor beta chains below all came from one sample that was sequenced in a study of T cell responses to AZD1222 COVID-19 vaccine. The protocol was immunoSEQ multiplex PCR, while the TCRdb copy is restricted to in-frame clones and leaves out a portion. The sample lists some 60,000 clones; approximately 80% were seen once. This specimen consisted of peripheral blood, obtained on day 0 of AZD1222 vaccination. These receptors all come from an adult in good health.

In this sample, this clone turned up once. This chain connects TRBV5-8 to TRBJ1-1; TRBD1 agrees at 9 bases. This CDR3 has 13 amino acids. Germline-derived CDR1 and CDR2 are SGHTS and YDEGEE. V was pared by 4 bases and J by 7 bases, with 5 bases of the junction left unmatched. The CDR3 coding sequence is TGTGCCAGCAGCCCTTGGACAGGGGATGAAGCTTTCTTT. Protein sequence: CASSPWTGDEAFF.

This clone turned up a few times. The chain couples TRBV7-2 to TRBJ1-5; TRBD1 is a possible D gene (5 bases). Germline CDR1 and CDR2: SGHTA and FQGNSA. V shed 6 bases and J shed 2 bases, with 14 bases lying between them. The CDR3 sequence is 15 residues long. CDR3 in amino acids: CASRTGHARNQPQHF. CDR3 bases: TGTGCCAGCAGAACCGGACATGCACGCAATCAGCCCCAGCATTTT.

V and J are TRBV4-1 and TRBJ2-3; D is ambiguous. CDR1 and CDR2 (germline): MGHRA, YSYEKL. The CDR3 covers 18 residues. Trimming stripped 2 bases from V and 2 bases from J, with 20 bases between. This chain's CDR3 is CASSQYGPPLTLTDTQYF. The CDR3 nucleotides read TGCGCCAGCAGCCAATACGGGCCTCCCCTGACACTCACAGATACGCAGTATTTT.

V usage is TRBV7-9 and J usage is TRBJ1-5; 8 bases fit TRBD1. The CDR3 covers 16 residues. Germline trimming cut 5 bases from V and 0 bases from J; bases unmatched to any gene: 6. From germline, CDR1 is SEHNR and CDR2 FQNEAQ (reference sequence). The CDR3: CASSHGQGNSNQPQHF. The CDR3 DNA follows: TGTGCCAGCAGCCACGGACAGGGTAATAGCAATCAGCCCCAGCATTTT.

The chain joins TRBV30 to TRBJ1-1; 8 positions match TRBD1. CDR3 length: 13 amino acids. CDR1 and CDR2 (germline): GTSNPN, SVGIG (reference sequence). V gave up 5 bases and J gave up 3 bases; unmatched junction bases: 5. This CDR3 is CAWDRGMDTEAFF. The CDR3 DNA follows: TGTGCCTGGGACAGGGGCATGGACACTGAAGCTTTCTTT.

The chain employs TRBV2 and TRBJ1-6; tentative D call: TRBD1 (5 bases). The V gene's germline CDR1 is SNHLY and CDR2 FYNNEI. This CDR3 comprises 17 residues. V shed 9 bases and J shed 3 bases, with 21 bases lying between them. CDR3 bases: TGTGCCAGTATCATCGGGGCAGGAGCTTACTATAATTCACCCCTCCACTTT. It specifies CASIIGAGAYYNSPLHF. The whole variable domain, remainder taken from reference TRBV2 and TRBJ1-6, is EPEVTQTPSHQVTQMGQEVILRCVPISNHLYFYWYRQILGQKVEFLVSFYNNEISEKSEIFDDQFSVERPDGSNFTLKIRSTKLEDSAMYFCASIIGAGAYYNSPLHFGNGTRLTVT.

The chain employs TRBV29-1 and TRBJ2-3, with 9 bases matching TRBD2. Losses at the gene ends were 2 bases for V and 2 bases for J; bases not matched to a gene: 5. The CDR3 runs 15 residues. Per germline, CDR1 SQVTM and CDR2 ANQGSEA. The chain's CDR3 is CSVEWLAGTTDTQYF. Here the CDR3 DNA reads TGCAGCGTTGAATGGCTAGCGGGGACCACAGATACGCAGTATTTT.